The T cell receptor beta chain under discussion was sequenced for a study of cytomegalovirus exposure and HLA in healthy donors. Measured with immunoSEQ multiplex PCR; TCRdb has only the in-frame clones, and not every one. The sample contains under 400,000 clones, approximately 90% of which appear only once. The CDR3 has 16 amino acids. Trimming shortened V by 1 base and J by 2 bases, and 11 bases separated the two germline ends. The V gene's germline CDR1 is SEHNR and CDR2 FQNEAQ (reference sequence). The clonotype comes from a woman between 18 and 30 years old in good health and CMV-seronegative. The rearrangement joins TRBV7-9 to TRBJ2-2; possibly TRBD1 for D (5 bases). The sample comprised PBMCs. The CDR3 is CASSLETAYNTGELFF. The DNA for the CDR3 is TGTGCCAGCAGCTTAGAGACAGCTTATAACACCGGGGAGCTGTTTTTT.